The T cell receptor beta chain under discussion was sequenced for a study of T cells after yellow fever vaccination. About the study: SMART-Seq v4 Ultra Low Input handled preparation of low-cell-number fractions.

Study observations and caveats: The CD4 and CD8 compartments had a small share of their clonotypes in common. Post-booster samples contained most primary-vaccination clones (nearly 98% CD4, around 90% CD8).

The V end lost 7 bases, the J end lost 3 bases, and 10 bases lay between the germline ends. This CDR3 has 13 residues. Looked up from germline, CDR1 is MNHEY and CDR2 is SVGEGT. This clonotype was counted between two and nine times. The antigen remains unidentified. The TCR cDNA carried a universal primer site and UMIs from 5'RACE template switching. TCRdb passed the 5' RACE reads through MiXCR, listing each CDR3 protein once. The sample consists of hundreds of thousands of distinct CDR3 sequences, around 20% of them appearing once. The chain joins TRBV6-2 or TRBV6-3 to TRBJ2-1; TRBD1 might be the D (5 bases). The sequence came from a man younger than 35 who received the YFV17D yellow fever vaccine. Material: PBMCs, obtained before the yellow fever booster vaccination. CDR3 sequence reads: CASNSDSYNEQFF. CDR3 DNA sequence: TGTGCCAGCAATTCCGACAGCTACAATGAGCAGTTCTTC.